This T cell receptor (beta chain) appears in the sequencing data of a study of OX40 agonist ivuxolimab in advanced cancers. Germline values: CDR1 MDHEN, CDR2 SYDVKM. J lost 13 bases, V lost 1 base, and 12 bases had no gene match. This CDR3 contains 14 residues. Produced via immunoSEQ multiplex PCR; TCRdb's table is partial and in-frame only. The profile covers roughly 100,000 clones, with nearly 90% appearing a single time and approximately 0.16% taken by the ten largest. The sequence derives from an adult with an advanced solid tumor such as melanoma, head and neck, liver or kidney cancer. This rearrangement joins TRBV28 to TRBJ2-5; 7 positions agree with TRBD2. The specimen comprised CD4+ or CD8+ T cells sorted from blood, sampled in a trial of the OX40 agonist ivuxolimab. The CDR3: CASSLSGAGAPAYF. CDR3 nucleotides: TGTGCCAGCAGTTTATCCGGGGCGGGAGCGCCGGCGTACTTC.